The 18 T cell receptor beta chains below were found in one sample sequenced in a study of T cell responses to AZD1222 COVID-19 vaccine. Profiled with immunoSEQ multiplex PCR; TCRdb holds only in-frame clones, not every one. The sample includes approximately 140,000 clones, roughly 90% of them seen just once. This specimen consisted of peripheral blood, obtained 28 days after the second AZD1222 dose. These receptor sequences come from an adult who received the AZD1222 COVID-19 vaccine.

This clone has only one observation. This chain joins TRBV28 and TRBJ2-1; no firm D call. The CDR3 consists of 13 residues. In germline, CDR1 is MDHEN, CDR2 SYDVKM. V shed 5 bases and J shed 3 bases, with 8 bases lying between them. The CDR3 DNA follows: TGTGCCAGCAGTGCACACGACTACAATGAGCAGTTCTTC. Its protein product is CASSAHDYNEQFF. The variable domain in full, completed from reference TRBV28 and TRBJ2-1, reads DVKVTQSSRYLVKRTGEKVFLECVQDMDHENMFWYRQDPGLGLRLIYFSYDVKMKEKGDIPEGYSVSREKKERFSLILESASTNQTSMYLCASSAHDYNEQFFGPGTRLTVL.

The rearrangement joins TRBV24-1 to TRBJ2-1, with TRBD2 matching over 10 bases. CDR3 length: 15 residues. Germline V lookup: CDR1 KGHDR, CDR2 SFDVKD. After removal of 3 bases from V and 5 bases from J, the junction contained 3 bases not matched to a gene. This CDR3 is CATSDAGTSDNEQFF. CDR3 DNA sequence: TGTGCCACCAGTGATGCCGGGACTAGCGACAATGAGCAGTTCTTC.

The rearrangement uses TRBV7-3 and TRBJ2-2; the D call may be TRBD1 or TRBD2 (7 bases each). The CDR3 contains 14 residues. Trimming stripped 4 bases from V and 6 bases from J, with 12 bases between. Germline CDR1 reads SGHTA; CDR2 reads FQGTGA. The CDR3 sequence is CASSSQGGAGELFF. CDR3 bases: TGTGCCAGCAGCTCCCAGGGGGGGGCCGGGGAGCTGTTTTTT.

The chain employs TRBV7-8 and TRBJ1-1; TRBD1 might be the D (5 bases). CDR3 length: 15 residues. The ends were cut back, 6 bases at V and 8 bases at J, with 22 bases in the middle. Germline CDR1 and CDR2: SGHVS and FQNEAQ. CDR3 DNA: TGTGCCAGCAGTGGTTCCAGAGGGTACCGGGACGAAGCTTTCTTT. Translated: CASSGSRGYRDEAFF.

The CDR3 DNA is TGTGCCAGCACCCAATCCGGTCAGCCCCAGCATTTT. This sequence encodes CASTQSGQPQHF. The V call is TRBV12-3 or TRBV12-4, the J call TRBJ1-5; the D is unclear. V lost 7 bases to trimming and J lost 6 bases, with 10 bases between them. There are 12 residues in the CDR3.

The gene calls are TRBV9 and TRBJ1-5, with 11 bases fitting TRBD1. The CDR3 length is 14 residues. Germline trimming cut 3 bases from V and 5 bases from J; bases unmatched to any gene: 1. Germline assignment: CDR1 SGDLS and CDR2 YYNGEE. The CDR3 spells CASSGGQGDQPQHF. As DNA, the CDR3 is TGTGCCAGCAGCGGGGGACAGGGGGATCAGCCCCAGCATTTT. Based on the CDR3 plus reference TRBV9 and TRBJ1-5, the full variable domain is DSGVTQTPKHLITATGQRVTLRCSPRSGDLSVYWYQQSLDQGLQFLIQYYNGEERAKGNILERFSAQQFPDLHSELNLSSLELGDSALYFCASSGGQGDQPQHFGDGTRLSIL.

The chain uses TRBV6-4 and TRBJ2-1; perhaps TRBD1 as D (6 bases). Germline V gene sequence: CDR1 MRHNA, CDR2 SNTAGT. V was cut by 7 bases and J by 1 base, with 8 bases left in between. The CDR3 is made up of 13 amino acids. This CDR3 is CASKGGSYNEQFF. The CDR3 region has the DNA TGTGCCAGCAAAGGGGGATCCTACAATGAGCAGTTCTTC.

The genes are TRBV6-5 and TRBJ2-2; D is unresolved. Trimming shortened V by 0 bases and J by 5 bases, and 7 bases separated the two germline ends. This CDR3 region has 14 residues. Germline-derived CDR1 and CDR2 are MNHEY and SVGAGI. The CDR3 protein is CASSYSFSTGELFF. CDR3 nucleotides: TGTGCCAGCAGTTACTCGTTTAGTACCGGGGAGCTGTTTTTT.

The rearrangement uses TRBV28 and TRBJ1-1, with 7 bases matching TRBD1. The CDR3 spans 17 residues. V dropped 2 bases and J dropped 10; count of bases not matched to a gene: 19. The germline V gene has CDR1 MDHEN and CDR2 SYDVKM. The chain's CDR3 is CASSLGGQPVAEVPAFF. The CDR3 nucleotides are TGTGCCAGCAGTTTAGGGGGACAGCCCGTTGCGGAGGTCCCAGCTTTCTTT. Full variable domain (missing parts from reference TRBV28 and TRBJ1-1): DVKVTQSSRYLVKRTGEKVFLECVQDMDHENMFWYRQDPGLGLRLIYFSYDVKMKEKGDIPEGYSVSREKKERFSLILESASTNQTSMYLCASSLGGQPVAEVPAFFGQGTRLTVV.

CDR3 DNA: TGTGCCAGCAGCGTAGGGACTTATAACACCGGGGAGCTGTTTTTT. It codes for CASSVGTYNTGELFF. The chain joins TRBV9 to TRBJ2-2; TRBD2 is a possible D gene (5 bases). This CDR3 comprises 15 residues. In germline, CDR1 is SGDLS, CDR2 YYNGEE. The germline V and J ends were trimmed by 0 bases and 2 bases, with 8 bases remaining between them.

The CDR3 nucleotides read TGCGCCAGCTCCATGGGAGGGGGAAAAAATTCACCCCTCCACTTT. Amino acid sequence: CASSMGGGKNSPLHF. J is TRBJ1-6 and V is TRBV5-1, with a weak D call TRBD1 (6 bases). Germline values: CDR1 SGHRS, CDR2 YFSETQ. Trimming pared 7 bases from V and 7 bases from J, leaving 18 bases between. There are 15 residues in the CDR3.

The count of this clone is one. The CDR3 DNA follows: TGTGCCAGCAGTTTATCGTTTCCCGAGGGGTACGAGCAGTACTTC. Protein sequence: CASSLSFPEGYEQYF. V usage is TRBV27 and J usage is TRBJ2-7; TRBD1 or TRBD2 may be the D gene (5 bases each). The CDR3 extends over 15 amino acids. Germline V lookup: CDR1 MNHEY, CDR2 SMNVEV (reference sequence). Trimming pared 0 bases from V and 4 bases from J, leaving 13 bases between.

The chain recombines TRBV6-1 with TRBJ2-6; D not certain. V was pared by 3 bases and J by 2 bases, with 8 bases between. Germline CDR1 is MNHNS and CDR2 is SASEGT. The CDR3 runs 15 residues. CDR3 residues: CASSDLGPGANVLTF. The CDR3, as DNA: TGTGCCAGCAGTGATCTCGGTCCTGGGGCCAACGTCCTGACTTTC.

This clone has just one count. The chain uses TRBV6-5 and TRBJ1-1; D is possibly TRBD1 (5 bases). This CDR3 is built from 14 residues. Trimming cost V 0 bases and J 3 bases, with 8 bases left between them. Germline V gene data show CDR1 as MNHEY and CDR2 as SVGAGI. CDR3 nucleotides: TGTGCCAGCAGTTACTCTAGGGGCGACACTGAAGCTTTCTTT. Translated: CASSYSRGDTEAFF.

V gene TRBV9 combines with J gene TRBJ1-5; the match to TRBD1 covers 8 bases. The CDR3 loop spans 14 amino acids. With V trimmed by 3 bases and J by 7 bases, 6 bases remained unmatched. Germline V gene sequence: CDR1 SGDLS, CDR2 YYNGEE. The chain's CDR3 is CASSAGTGVQPQHF. The CDR3 region has the DNA TGTGCCAGCAGCGCCGGGACAGGTGTGCAGCCCCAGCATTTT. The full variable domain, completed using reference TRBV9 and TRBJ1-5, is DSGVTQTPKHLITATGQRVTLRCSPRSGDLSVYWYQQSLDQGLQFLIQYYNGEERAKGNILERFSAQQFPDLHSELNLSSLELGDSALYFCASSAGTGVQPQHFGDGTRLSIL.

The chain uses TRBV7-9 and TRBJ1-1; unclear D gene. This CDR3 has 15 amino acids. Germline V gene sequence: CDR1 SEHNR, CDR2 FQNEAQ (reference sequence). Trimming removed 1 base from V and 0 bases from J, with 9 bases in between. This chain's CDR3 is CASSLEAGMNTEAFF. CDR3 nucleotides: TGTGCCAGCAGCTTAGAGGCGGGGATGAACACTGAAGCTTTCTTT.

This rearrangement joins TRBV5-6 to TRBJ1-6; D unclear. V was cut by 4 bases and J by 7 bases, with 15 bases left in between. The CDR3 is 15 residues long. Germline values: CDR1 SGHDT, CDR2 YYEEEE. CDR3 bases: TGTGCCAGCAGCCCGGGTCCACCTCGGAATTCACCCCTCCACTTT. This translates into CASSPGPPRNSPLHF.

This rearrangement joins TRBV6-6 to TRBJ1-3; no clear D gene. The V gene's germline CDR1 is MNHNY and CDR2 SVGAGI (reference sequence). This CDR3 spans 12 amino acids. V lost 5 bases to trimming and J lost 4 bases, with 6 bases between them. CDR3: CASSRVGNTIYF. For the CDR3, the DNA is TGTGCCAGCAGTCGAGTCGGAAACACCATATATTTT.